The 4 T cell receptor beta chains reported below all come from one sample, sequenced in a study of blood T cell repertoires in COVID-19. Repertoires were generated with immunoSEQ multiplex PCR, while TCRdb's copy carries only in-frame clones and drops some. The sample lists some 310,000 clones; roughly 91% were seen once. The sequenced sample was peripheral blood. The origin of the receptors is a middle-aged man with active or convalescent COVID-19.

This clone is a singleton in its sample. The chain recombines TRBV4-1 with TRBJ1-2, with D possibly matching TRBD1 (6 bases). The germline V and J ends were trimmed by 4 bases and 6 bases, with 18 bases remaining between them. Per the germline V gene, CDR1 is MGHRA and CDR2 is YSYEKL. This CDR3 comprises 15 residues. The CDR3: CASSPKRQGRDGYTF. CDR3 bases: TGCGCCAGCAGCCCTAAAAGGCAGGGGAGGGATGGCTACACCTTC.

The V call is TRBV2, the J call TRBJ1-2, with D hard to call. Trimming cost V 1 base and J 0 bases, with 15 bases left between them. The germline gives CDR1 SNHLY, CDR2 FYNNEI. The CDR3 has 17 amino acids. The CDR3 region is CASSEGAFGRTNYGYTF. The DNA of the CDR3 is TGTGCCAGCAGTGAAGGGGCGTTTGGCAGGACTAACTATGGCTACACCTTC.

V is TRBV5-4 and J is TRBJ2-7; 8 nucleotides line up with TRBD1. Germline V CDR1 and CDR2: SGHNT, YYREEE (reference sequence). This CDR3 has 14 amino acids. The junction had 7 bases not matched to a gene; V was cut back by 4 bases and J by 4 bases. The CDR3, as DNA: TGTGCCAGCAGCATGGGACAGGAAGGGTACGAGCAGTACTTC. This encodes CASSMGQEGYEQYF.

V is TRBV4-2 and J is TRBJ2-2; D may be TRBD2 (5 bases). Trimming removed 3 bases at V and 1 base at J, with 9 bases between. Germline CDR1 LGHNA, CDR2 YNFKEQ. The CDR3 contains 15 residues. The CDR3 sequence is CASSHEGRNTGELFF. CDR3 nucleotides: TGTGCCAGCAGCCACGAGGGTCGGAACACCGGGGAGCTGTTTTTT.